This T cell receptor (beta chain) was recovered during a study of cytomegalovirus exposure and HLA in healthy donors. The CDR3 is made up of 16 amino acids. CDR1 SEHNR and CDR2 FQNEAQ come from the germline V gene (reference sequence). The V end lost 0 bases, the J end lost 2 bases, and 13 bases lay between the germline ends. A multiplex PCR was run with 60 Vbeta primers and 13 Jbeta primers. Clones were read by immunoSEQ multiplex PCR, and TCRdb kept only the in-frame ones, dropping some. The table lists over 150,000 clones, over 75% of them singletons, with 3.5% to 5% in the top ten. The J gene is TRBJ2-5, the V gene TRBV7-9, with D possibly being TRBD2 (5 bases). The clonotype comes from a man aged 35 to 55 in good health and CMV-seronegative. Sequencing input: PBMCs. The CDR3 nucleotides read TGTGCCAGCAGCTTAGCGCTTGGGGAGAATCAAGAGACCCAGTACTTC. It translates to CASSLALGENQETQYF. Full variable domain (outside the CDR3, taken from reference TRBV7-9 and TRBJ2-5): DTGVSQNPRHKITKRGQNVTFRCDPISEHNRLYWYRQTLGQGPEFLTYFQNEAQLEKSRLLSDRFSAERPKGSFSTLEIQRTEQGDSAMYLCASSLALGENQETQYFGPGTRLLVL.